This is a list of T cell receptor beta chains from one sample in a study of CXCR3-negative and CXCR3-positive naive CD8 T cells. Each CDR3 protein gets one entry in TCRdb, which reprocessed the 5' RACE reads and gives no DNA. Its table lists roughly 30,000 distinct CDR3 sequences. What was sequenced was memory CD8+ T cells from blood. The receptors were gathered from a human donor in good health. Some clones in this sample may be carry-over from other donors' samples. Both conserved end residues are part of each CDR3. Clone size is given for some rows only: seen once, a few or many times, or a class if the clone is expanded.

V	size	J	CDR3
TRBV6-2/TRBV6-3	NA	TRBJ2-7	CASSSRQGYEQYF
TRBV7-6	NA	TRBJ2-7	CASSLAEYEQYF
TRBV7-3	NA	TRBJ2-2	CASSLLAGGLTNTGELFF
TRBV14	NA	TRBJ1-5	CASSQSGQNNQPQHF
TRBV2	NA	TRBJ2-7	CASSEDGYEQYF
TRBV7-8	NA	TRBJ1-2	CASSEEDRGVFGYTF
TRBV4-3	NA	TRBJ2-3	CASSQGLAGGADTQYF
TRBV12-3/TRBV12-4	NA	TRBJ2-7	CASSLSWDSVFEQYF
TRBV7-6	NA	TRBJ2-3	CASSYITDTQYF
TRBV20-1	NA	TRBJ1-5	CSASSPPGRNQPQHF
TRBV12-3/TRBV12-4	NA	TRBJ2-1	CASSPGQRSFLGQFF
TRBV6-6	NA	TRBJ2-7	CASSSRDREGEQYF
TRBV4-2	NA	TRBJ1-1	CASSQNGEGFVNTEAFF
TRBV20-1	NA	TRBJ1-5	CSAARPAFSQPQHF
TRBV15	NA	TRBJ2-5	CATSRDLGRGDRQETQYF
TRBV12-5	NA	TRBJ2-7	CASGLDRTVSYEQYF
TRBV3-1	medium-sized	TRBJ2-3	CASSPRSAGKDTQYF
TRBV6-4	NA	TRBJ2-1	CASSDRQGSYNEQFF
TRBV10-3	NA	TRBJ2-7	CAISESQQGGEQYF
TRBV28	NA	TRBJ2-7	CASSVGSTPTYEQYF
TRBV29-1	NA	TRBJ2-3	CSVHMSDTQYF
TRBV10-2	NA	TRBJ1-1	CASRLGYPTEAFF
TRBV27	NA	TRBJ1-5	CASSSYWSNQPQHF
TRBV6-2/TRBV6-3	NA	TRBJ2-2	CASSTGTPWELFF
TRBV5-1	NA	TRBJ2-1	CASSLVQDNEQFF
TRBV20-1	NA	TRBJ1-1	CSAIDRTTNTEAFF
TRBV10-3	NA	TRBJ2-7	CAIGFSESYEQYF
TRBV20-1	NA	TRBJ2-1	CSAKRTSGGGDEQFF
TRBV7-9	NA	TRBJ2-7	CASSGSYEQYF
TRBV29-1	NA	TRBJ2-7	CSARTGDAYEQYF
TRBV29-1	NA	TRBJ2-1	CSVDGTSGGASYNEQFF
TRBV29-1	medium-sized	TRBJ1-2	CSVEDTYSDGYTF
TRBV20-1	NA	TRBJ2-5	CSARGQPGLAGIQETQYF
TRBV6-5	NA	TRBJ1-1	CASSAGGVWGTEAFF
TRBV19	NA	TRBJ2-7	CASSILPGAYEQYF
TRBV12-3/TRBV12-4	NA	TRBJ2-7	CASSLSSGTFSYEQYF
TRBV5-1	NA	TRBJ2-2	CASSSAGAFGELFF
TRBV7-9	NA	TRBJ2-7	CASSFEGPEQYF
TRBV20-1	NA	TRBJ2-7	CSARALAGEPYEQYF
TRBV13	NA	TRBJ2-3	CASSLGLMGRDTQYF
TRBV7-2	NA	TRBJ1-4	CASSPERCGLFF
TRBV4-3	NA	TRBJ2-2	CASSQETSGNTGELFF
TRBV7-2	NA	TRBJ2-7	CASSQPRDRVISYEQYF
TRBV5-1	NA	TRBJ2-7	CASSLRQALTGYEQYF
TRBV7-2	NA	TRBJ2-1	CASSHPLAISYNEQFF
TRBV9	NA	TRBJ2-1	CASSVVARGFYNEQFF
TRBV10-3	NA	TRBJ1-1	CAISEVGQGERDTEAFF
TRBV12-3/TRBV12-4	NA	TRBJ2-3	CASSTLGRGVSTDTQYF
TRBV27	NA	TRBJ2-7	CASSTGLVFYEQYF
TRBV6-6	NA	TRBJ2-5	CASSYVLQGGGQETQYF